What follows describes a single T cell receptor (beta chain). Its matching antigen is unknown. This record comes from a study of shared clonotypes between healthy human individuals. CDR1 and CDR2 (germline): SGHTA, FQGNSA. The junction had 11 bases not matched to a gene; V was cut back by 6 bases and J by 2 bases. CDR3 length equals 17 residues. Several immunoSEQ plates received, in even portions, the genomic DNA of each subset. The data were produced by immunoSEQ multiplex PCR, yet TCRdb's version contains in-frame clones alone and is incomplete. Seen here are 1 million to 1.2 million clones, approximately 77% observed once, and the top ten hold 0.89%. Whole-study findings and limits: Four donors shared around 5% of their naive CD4 clonotypes.

The sequenced sample consisted of memory CD4+ T cells from PBMCs. The sample's subset: CD45RA-negative fraction. The TCR was taken from a man aged 18 to 29 in good health. Some clones in this sample may be carry-over from other donors' samples. The gene calls are TRBV7-2 and TRBJ2-1; 9 bases agree with TRBD1. CDR3 sequence: CASSSGQGSVAYNEQFF. The CDR3 DNA sequence: TGTGCCAGCAGTTCAGGACAGGGGTCCGTCGCCTACAATGAGCAGTTCTTC.